Below are 17 T cell receptor beta chains sequenced from a single sample in a study of cytomegalovirus exposure and HLA in healthy donors. Both 60 Vbeta primers and 13 Jbeta primers went into the PCR. Method: immunoSEQ multiplex PCR; TCRdb's copy keeps in-frame clones and lacks some. This sample has around 110,000 clones, with about 72% found just once. The sequenced material came from PBMCs. These receptors all stem from a man aged 18 to 30 in good health and CMV-seronegative.

The chain carries TRBV5-1 and TRBJ2-5; TRBD2 aligns across 9 bases. The J call could be wrong; TRBJ2-7 is a better fit for the DNA end. Per the germline V gene, CDR1 is SGHRS and CDR2 is YFSETQ. This CDR3 has 15 residues. The CDR3 reads CASSRTGTSPYEQYF. CDR3 nucleotides: TGCGCCAGCAGCCGGACCGGGACTAGCCCCTACGAGCAGTACTTC.

The chain links TRBV19 to TRBJ2-3, with 11 bases matching TRBD2. The CDR3 length is 16 residues. The V gene's germline CDR1 is LNHDA and CDR2 SQIVND (reference sequence). Trimming took 5 bases from V and 1 from J; bases not matched to a gene: 5. In DNA form, the CDR3 reads TGTGCCAGTAGTCTCACTAGCGGGGGTGGCACAGATACGCAGTATTTT. Amino acids: CASSLTSGGGTDTQYF.

This chain links TRBV11-2 with TRBJ2-7; maybe TRBD2 (6 bases). Germline CDR1 and CDR2: SGHAT and FQNNGV. V lost 1 base, J lost 4 bases, and 11 bases lay in between. The CDR3 contains 14 residues. The CDR3 DNA reads TGTGCCAGCAGCTTAGTTAGCGGAGGGTACGAGCAGTACTTC. This sequence encodes CASSLVSGGYEQYF.

CDR3 protein: CASSEWRGDRGRGEAFF. CDR3 sequence (DNA): TGCGCCAGCAGTGAGTGGAGGGGGGACAGGGGGCGAGGGGAAGCTTTCTTT. The V and J genes are TRBV10-2 and TRBJ1-1; 12 bases map to TRBD1. The J segment lost 8 bases and the V segment lost 1 base, leaving 11 bases of the junction unmatched. In germline, CDR1 is WSHSY, CDR2 SAAADI. The CDR3 loop spans 17 amino acids.

The chain uses TRBV28 and TRBJ1-5; 8 nucleotides align to TRBD1. In germline, CDR1 is MDHEN, CDR2 SYDVKM. After removal of 5 bases from V and 6 bases from J, the junction contained 9 bases not matched to a gene. The CDR3 runs 15 residues. The CDR3 sequence: CASSRAGGAGQPQHF. CDR3 nucleotide sequence: TGTGCCAGCAGTAGGGCAGGGGGCGCTGGTCAGCCCCAGCATTTT.

The chain carries TRBV4-3 and TRBJ1-4, with 11 positions matching TRBD1. The CDR3 has 16 amino acids. The J segment lost 10 bases and the V segment lost 1 base, leaving 8 bases of the junction unmatched. In germline, CDR1 is LGHNA, CDR2 YSLEER. CDR3: CASSQGGQGARGKLFF. The DNA for the CDR3 is TGCGCCAGCAGCCAAGGCGGACAGGGGGCGCGAGGAAAACTGTTTTTT.

The V gene is TRBV9, the J gene TRBJ1-4, with TRBD1 matching 8 bases. Germline assignment: CDR1 SGDLS and CDR2 YYNGEE. The CDR3 is 18 residues long. Trimming removed 1 base from V and 4 bases from J; junction bases left unmatched: 12. In DNA form, the CDR3 reads TGTGCCAGCAGCGTATCCGGGCAGGGGGCCGGTAGTAATGAAAAACTGTTTTTT. Protein sequence: CASSVSGQGAGSNEKLFF.

The chain carries TRBV6-6 and TRBJ2-7; 9 bases agree with TRBD1. Germline V gene data show CDR1 as MNHNY and CDR2 as SVGAGI (reference sequence). The length of the CDR3 is 15 residues. The J segment lost 4 bases and the V segment lost 0 bases, leaving 4 bases of the junction unmatched. CDR3 in DNA: TGTGCCAGCAGTTACTCGAGACAGGGGGAATACGAGCAGTACTTC. Its translation: CASSYSRQGEYEQYF.

In its sample, this clone was seen a few times. This chain uses TRBV7-8 with TRBJ1-3; 7 bases map to TRBD1. With V trimmed by 5 bases and J by 0 bases, 4 bases remained unmatched. Germline V lookup: CDR1 SGHVS, CDR2 FQNEAQ. The CDR3 is made up of 15 amino acids. This CDR3 is CASSTTGVSGNTIYF. CDR3 DNA sequence: TGTGCCAGCAGCACAACAGGGGTCTCTGGAAACACCATATATTTT.

The chain couples TRBV4-3 to TRBJ2-7; 8 nucleotides match TRBD1. Germline values: CDR1 LGHNA, CDR2 YSLEER. The J segment lost 0 bases and the V segment lost 4 bases, leaving 2 bases of the junction unmatched. The CDR3 is 14 amino acids. In DNA form, the CDR3 reads TGCGCCAGCAGCCCCGACAGGGGCTCCTACGAGCAGTACTTC. It yields the protein CASSPDRGSYEQYF.

The sample holds a few counts of this clone. CDR3: CASRPGQNNQPQHF. Written as DNA, the CDR3 is TGTGCCAGCAGACCTGGACAGAACAATCAGCCCCAGCATTTT. This sequence joins TRBV6-5 and TRBJ1-5, with D possibly matching TRBD1 (6 bases). Trimming took off 6 bases at V and 3 bases at J, with 12 bases between the two ends. The germline gives CDR1 MNHEY, CDR2 SVGAGI. There are 14 residues in the CDR3.

The chain uses TRBV19 and TRBJ2-3; 7 nucleotides match TRBD2. V was clipped by 8 bases and J by 2 bases; unmatched bases: 10. The CDR3 has 15 residues. The V gene's germline CDR1 is LNHDA and CDR2 SQIVND (reference sequence). CDR3 amino acids: CASSTSGVLTDTQYF. The CDR3 bases are TGTGCCAGTTCTACAAGCGGGGTACTCACAGATACGCAGTATTTT.

The V and J genes are TRBV9 and TRBJ2-7; 8 bases are a match to TRBD2. This CDR3 has 15 amino acids. With V trimmed by 0 bases and J by 6 bases, 8 bases remained unmatched. Germline V gene sequence: CDR1 SGDLS, CDR2 YYNGEE. The CDR3 sequence is CASSVGAGGGSEQYF. In DNA, the CDR3 is TGTGCCAGCAGCGTAGGGGCTGGCGGGGGGAGCGAGCAGTACTTC.

This rearrangement joins TRBV10-2 to TRBJ2-3; TRBD1 matches 9 bases. Germline V lookup: CDR1 WSHSY, CDR2 SAAADI. This CDR3 is 15 amino acids long. Trimming took 5 bases from V and 1 from J; bases not matched to a gene: 4. Here the CDR3 DNA reads TGCGCCAGCAGTAACAGGGGGCGAGGCACAGATACGCAGTATTTT. This translates into CASSNRGRGTDTQYF.

About this clone: One end of the junction does not line up with germline, which may come from a read error. The chain couples TRBV7-9 to TRBJ1-1, with a weak D call TRBD1 (6 bases). The CDR3 has 12 amino acids. CDR1 and CDR2 (germline): SEHNR, FQNEAQ (reference sequence). CDR3 sequence reads: CSSSDRKVEAFF. In DNA, the CDR3 is TGTTCCAGCAGCGACAGGAAGGTTGAAGCTTTCTTT.

The CDR3, as DNA: TGTGCAAGTCGCTTACCTTACGGCGGGGTCTACGAGCAGTACTTC. Protein product: CASRLPYGGVYEQYF. The chain is built from TRBV12-2 and TRBJ2-7; the table assigns TRBD2, which was not confirmed against the DNA. TRBV12-2 is described as a pseudogene. This CDR3 spans 15 amino acids.

This chain links TRBV7-8 with TRBJ1-5; D unresolved. Per germline, CDR1 SGHVS and CDR2 FQNEAQ. The CDR3 runs to 14 residues. V lost 2 bases and J lost 4, with 9 bases in between. The CDR3 DNA follows: TGTGCCAGCAGCTTACGAGGTCAGAATCAGCCCCAGCATTTT. As protein: CASSLRGQNQPQHF.